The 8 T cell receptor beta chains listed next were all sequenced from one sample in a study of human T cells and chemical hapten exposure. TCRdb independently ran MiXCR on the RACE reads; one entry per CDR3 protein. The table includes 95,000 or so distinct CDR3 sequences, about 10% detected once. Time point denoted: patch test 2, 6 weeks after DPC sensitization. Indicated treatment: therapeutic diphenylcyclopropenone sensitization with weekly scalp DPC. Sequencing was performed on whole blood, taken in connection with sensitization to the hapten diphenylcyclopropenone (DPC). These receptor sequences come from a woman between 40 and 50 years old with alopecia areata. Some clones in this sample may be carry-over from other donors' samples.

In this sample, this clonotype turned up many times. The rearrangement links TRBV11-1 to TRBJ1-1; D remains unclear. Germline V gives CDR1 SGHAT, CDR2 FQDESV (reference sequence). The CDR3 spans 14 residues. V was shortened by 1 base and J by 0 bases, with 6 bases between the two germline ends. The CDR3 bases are TGTGCCAGCAGCTTAGGCAGGTTGAACACTGAAGCTTTCTTT. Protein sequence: CASSLGRLNTEAFF.

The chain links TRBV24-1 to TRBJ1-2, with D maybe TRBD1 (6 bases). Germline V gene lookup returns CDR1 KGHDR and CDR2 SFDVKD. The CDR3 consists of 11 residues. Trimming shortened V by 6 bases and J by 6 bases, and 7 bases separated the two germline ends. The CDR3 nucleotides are TGTGCCACCAGTCCAGGGGATGGCTACACCTTC. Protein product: CATSPGDGYTF.

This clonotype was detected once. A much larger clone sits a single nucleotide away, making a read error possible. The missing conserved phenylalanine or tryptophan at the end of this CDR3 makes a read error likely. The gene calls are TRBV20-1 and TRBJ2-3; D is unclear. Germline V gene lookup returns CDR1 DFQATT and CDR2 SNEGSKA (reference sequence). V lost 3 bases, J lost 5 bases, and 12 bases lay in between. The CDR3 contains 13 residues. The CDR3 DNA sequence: TGCAGTGCTAGTCTCCCTAGGCAAGATACGCAGTATCTT. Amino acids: CSASLPRQDTQYL.

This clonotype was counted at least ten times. The CDR3 reads CASSFEGLNTEAFF. The CDR3 DNA sequence: TGTGCCAGCAGTTTTGAGGGGTTGAACACTGAAGCTTTCTTT. The chain combines TRBV27 with TRBJ1-1; TRBD1 might be the D (5 bases). The CDR3 loop spans 14 amino acids. Germline V gives CDR1 MNHEY, CDR2 SMNVEV (reference sequence). The V gene lost 3 bases and the J gene lost 0 bases, with 8 bases spanning the gap.

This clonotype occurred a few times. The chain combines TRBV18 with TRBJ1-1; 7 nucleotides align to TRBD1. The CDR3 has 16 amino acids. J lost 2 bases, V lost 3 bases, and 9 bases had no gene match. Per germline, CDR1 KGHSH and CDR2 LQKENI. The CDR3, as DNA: TGTGCCAGCTCACCCCGGGACAGTCTCCGAAACACTGAAGCTTTCTTT. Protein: CASSPRDSLRNTEAFF. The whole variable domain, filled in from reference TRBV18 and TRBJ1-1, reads NAGVMQNPRHLVRRRGQEARLRCSPMKGHSHVYWYRQLPEEGLKFMVYLQKENIIDESGMPKERFSAEFPKEGPSILRIQQVVRGDSAAYFCASSPRDSLRNTEAFFGQGTRLTVV.

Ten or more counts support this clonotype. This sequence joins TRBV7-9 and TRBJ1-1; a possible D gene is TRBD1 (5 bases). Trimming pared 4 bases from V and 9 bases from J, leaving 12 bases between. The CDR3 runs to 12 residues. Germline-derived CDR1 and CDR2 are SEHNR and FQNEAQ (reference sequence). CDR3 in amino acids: CASSWGRDQAFF. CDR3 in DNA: TGTGCCAGCAGCTGGGGCAGGGATCAAGCTTTCTTT.

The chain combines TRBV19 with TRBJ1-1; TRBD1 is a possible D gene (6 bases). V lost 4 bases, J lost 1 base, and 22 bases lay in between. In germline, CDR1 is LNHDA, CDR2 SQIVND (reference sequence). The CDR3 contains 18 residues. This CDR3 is CASSRTPTGTISNTEAFF. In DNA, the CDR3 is TGTGCCAGTAGTAGGACCCCGACAGGTACCATCTCGAACACTGAAGCTTTCTTT.

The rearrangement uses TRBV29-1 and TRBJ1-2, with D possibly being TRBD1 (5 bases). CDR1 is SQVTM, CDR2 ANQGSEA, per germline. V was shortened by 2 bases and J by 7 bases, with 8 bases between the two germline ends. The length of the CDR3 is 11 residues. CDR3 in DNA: TGCAGCGTTGAACAGGGAGGTGGCTACACCTTC. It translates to CSVEQGGGYTF.